This T cell receptor beta chain derives from a study of blood T cell repertoires in COVID-19. Measured with immunoSEQ multiplex PCR; TCRdb has only the in-frame clones, and not every one. The sample yields approximately 20,000 clones, 80% to 90% seen once. This CDR3 has 10 residues. Trimming stripped 4 bases from V and 7 bases from J, with 4 bases between. The chain couples TRBV12-3 or TRBV12-4 to TRBJ2-5; D is uncertain. The sequence was collected from a human donor with active COVID-19. The donor label of this sample is uncertain. Source material: peripheral blood. CDR3: CASSSGTQYF. Here the CDR3 DNA reads TGTGCCAGCAGTTCGGGGACCCAGTACTTC.